This TCR beta chain was profiled in a study of Ad26.COV2.S vaccination and SARS-CoV-2 variants. Study background: The vaccine Ad26.COV2.S was put into the muscle once, or twice with 56 days between. Notes on the study in general: Spike-specific responses of CD8+ and CD4+ T cells were reported to display substantial breadth after vaccination. Vaccine recipients showed a spike-specific TCR breadth that was higher than in placebo recipients.

Sequenced by immunoSEQ multiplex PCR; TCRdb stores in-frame clones only, minus some. Among 300,000 to 350,000 clones listed, less than 90% were seen once. Comments on this clone: Its antigen remains unknown.

Treatment defined: roughly 20 received Ad26.COV2.S at low or high dose, single or two shots; 5 received placebo; per-sample allocation not given. Sampling occurred on day 63 after the first vaccine or placebo injection. Based in Boston, the donor was an adult of 18-55 years. The sample consisted of peripheral blood, taken in a trial of Ad26.COV2.S vaccine versus placebo. This receptor was obtained from a person aged 18-60 years who received the Ad26.COV2.S COVID-19 vaccine or a placebo.

CDR3 nucleotide sequence: TGTGCCAGCAGCCTGAGAGCGGGAGGGCCCAGCAATGAGCAGTTCTTC. Translating it yields CASSLRAGGPSNEQFF. V is TRBV11-2 and J is TRBJ2-7, with 10 bases lining up with TRBD2. The J call is uncertain, as TRBJ2-1 better fits the DNA end. This CDR3 comprises 16 residues. Germline V gene data show CDR1 as SGHAT and CDR2 as FQNNGV.